Following are 27 T cell receptor beta chains from one sample sequenced in a study of T cell changes during pregnancy in multiple sclerosis. Produced via immunoSEQ multiplex PCR; TCRdb's table is partial and in-frame only. The sample includes 25,000 to 35,000 clones, around 90% of them seen just once. Here the sequenced sample was CD4+ T cells from peripheral blood mononuclear cells, taken in the third trimester of pregnancy. All receptors come from a female donor in good health, enrolled as a control in a pregnancy study.

The V call is TRBV5-4, the J call TRBJ1-2; D is unclear. CDR1 is SGHNT and CDR2 is YYREEE in the germline V gene (reference sequence). CDR3 length: 13 amino acids. V lost 4 bases to trimming and J lost 7 bases, with 14 bases between them. CDR3 nucleotide sequence: TGTGCCAGCAGCGTTGTCGGGAGCCGTGGCTACACCTTC. As protein: CASSVVGSRGYTF.

This clone was observed a handful of times. The chain joins TRBV6-1 to TRBJ1-6; 8 nucleotides line up with TRBD1. This CDR3 comprises 14 residues. V lost 6 bases to trimming and J lost 5 bases; unmatched junction nucleotides: 3. Germline CDR1 is MNHNS and CDR2 is SASEGT. Here the CDR3 reads CASSRQGHNSPLHF. The CDR3 DNA reads TGTGCCAGCAGCAGACAGGGGCATAATTCACCCCTCCACTTT.

The chain combines TRBV5-6 with TRBJ2-1; TRBD1 matches 9 bases. The ends lost 3 bases at V and 1 base at J; junction bases unmatched: 2. The CDR3 loop spans 15 amino acids. Germline V gives CDR1 SGHDT, CDR2 YYEEEE. In nucleotides, the CDR3 is TGTGCCAGCAGCTCAGGACAGGGGTCCTACAATGAGCAGTTCTTC. It is translated as CASSSGQGSYNEQFF.

The chain combines TRBV6-5 with TRBJ1-1; no clear D. The germline V and J ends were trimmed by 6 bases and 1 base, with 9 bases remaining between them. The germline gives CDR1 MNHEY, CDR2 SVGAGI. This CDR3 is built from 13 residues. CDR3 in DNA: TGTGCCAGCAGCTCTCCGGGGAACACTGAAGCTTTCTTT. Protein sequence: CASSSPGNTEAFF.

J is TRBJ1-2 and V is TRBV14; TRBD1 agrees at 10 bases. CDR1 is SGHDN, CDR2 FVKESK, per germline. J was trimmed by 2 bases and V by 0 bases; bases with no gene match: 9. The CDR3 spans 18 residues. The CDR3 DNA reads TGTGCCAGCAGCCAAGAAGGGGACAGGGGAGTAATCAACTATGGCTACACCTTC. This gives the protein CASSQEGDRGVINYGYTF.

The rearrangement uses TRBV6-5 and TRBJ1-2, with D possibly being TRBD1 (5 bases). CDR3 length: 12 amino acids. Trimming cost V 2 bases and J 7 bases, with 8 bases left between them. Looked up from germline, CDR1 is MNHEY and CDR2 is SVGAGI. The CDR3 here is CASSYVGGGYTF. For the CDR3, the DNA is TGTGCCAGCAGTTACGTCGGGGGTGGCTACACCTTC.

Only a few counts were recorded for this clone. This chain joins TRBV2 and TRBJ1-2, with TRBD1 as a possible D gene (5 bases). The CDR3 extends over 11 amino acids. V was cut by 7 bases and J by 8 bases, with 11 bases left in between. Germline CDR1 reads SNHLY; CDR2 reads FYNNEI. The CDR3 region has the DNA TGTGCCAGCACCAACAGGCCCGGCTACACCTTC. Amino acids: CASTNRPGYTF.

V and J are TRBV11-2 and TRBJ2-7; 8 bases align to TRBD2. V trimming: 5 bases; J trimming: 3 bases; junction bases outside the gene matches: 6. Germline V gene sequence: CDR1 SGHAT, CDR2 FQNNGV. The CDR3 has 14 amino acids. Here the CDR3 reads CASSNPGLVYEQYF. DNA for the CDR3: TGTGCCAGCAGCAATCCGGGACTAGTCTACGAGCAGTACTTC.

The chain joins TRBV5-6 to TRBJ2-2; 8 bases align to TRBD1. Germline V gene lookup returns CDR1 SGHDT and CDR2 YYEEEE. J was trimmed by 4 bases and V by 1 base; bases with no gene match: 0. The CDR3 runs 14 residues. The CDR3 is CASSLTGGTGELFF. In DNA form, the CDR3 reads TGTGCCAGCAGCTTGACAGGGGGCACCGGGGAGCTGTTTTTT.

This clone was found a few times. The chain recombines TRBV5-1 with TRBJ2-5, with 8 nucleotides matching TRBD2. V was pared by 3 bases and J by 5 bases, with 12 bases of the junction left unmatched. The CDR3 consists of 16 residues. Germline CDR1 and CDR2: SGHRS and YFSETQ. The CDR3 DNA reads TGCGCCAGCAGCTCGAGCGGGGGATCGCTTAGGGAGACCCAGTACTTC. Protein sequence: CASSSSGGSLRETQYF.

This chain uses TRBV6-6 with TRBJ2-4; D uncertain. The germline CDR1 and CDR2 sequences are MNHNY and SVGAGI (reference sequence). There are 12 residues in the CDR3. The V gene lost 0 bases and the J gene lost 7 bases, with 4 bases spanning the gap. CDR3 in amino acids: CASSYSSNIQYF. The CDR3 DNA reads as TGTGCCAGCAGTTACTCGTCGAACATTCAGTACTTC.

The gene calls are TRBV5-4 and TRBJ2-5; possibly TRBD2 for D (6 bases). Trimming left V 9 bases short and J 2 bases short, with 11 bases between. Germline V gene sequence: CDR1 SGHNT, CDR2 YYREEE (reference sequence). The CDR3 has 12 amino acids. The CDR3 reads CATSVDQETQYF. CDR3 in DNA: TGTGCCACTAGCGTGGATCAAGAGACCCAGTACTTC.

J is TRBJ2-5 and V is TRBV27, with 7 bases that match TRBD1. CDR1 and CDR2 from the germline V gene are MNHEY and SMNVEV (reference sequence). Unmatched junction bases numbered 7, after V lost 4 bases and J lost 2 bases. CDR3 length equals 15 residues. The CDR3 sequence: CASSYTGAGQETQYF. Written as DNA, the CDR3 is TGTGCCAGCAGTTACACAGGGGCCGGTCAAGAGACCCAGTACTTC.

The V and J genes are TRBV15 and TRBJ2-1, with 8 bases identical to TRBD2. This CDR3 is built from 16 residues. Germline V CDR1 and CDR2: LNHNV, YYDKDF (reference sequence). Trimming removed 0 bases from V and 5 bases from J; junction bases left unmatched: 6. CDR3: CATSRESGSPHNEQFF. As DNA, the CDR3 is TGTGCCACCAGCAGAGAAAGCGGGAGTCCCCACAATGAGCAGTTCTTC.

The chain joins TRBV7-8 to TRBJ1-2; D possibly corresponds to TRBD1 (6 bases). Trimming cost V 6 bases and J 10 bases, with 18 bases left between them. Germline V gene lookup returns CDR1 SGHVS and CDR2 FQNEAQ. There are 13 residues in the CDR3. The CDR3 region is CASSFGAGVVYTF. CDR3 coding DNA: TGTGCCAGCAGTTTTGGTGCAGGGGTAGTCTACACCTTC.

The V and J genes are TRBV30 and TRBJ1-2, with 9 bases lining up with TRBD1. Germline V gene lookup returns CDR1 GTSNPN and CDR2 SVGIG (reference sequence). With V trimmed by 2 bases and J by 5 bases, 6 bases remained unmatched. The CDR3 covers 14 residues. CDR3 coding DNA: TGTGCCTGGAGTCAGGGGACAGGGAGGTATGGCTACACCTTC. It translates to CAWSQGTGRYGYTF.

CDR3 coding DNA: TGCGCCAGCAGCGAGGGGACTCAAGAGACCCAGTACTTC. Translating gives CASSEGTQETQYF. The rearrangement joins TRBV5-1 to TRBJ2-5, with D perhaps matching TRBD2 (6 bases). There are 13 residues in the CDR3. From germline, CDR1 is SGHRS and CDR2 YFSETQ. V was cut by 4 bases and J by 2 bases, with 9 bases left in between.

This chain connects TRBV9 to TRBJ2-5, with 9 bases that match TRBD1. The germline V gene encodes CDR1 SGDLS and CDR2 YYNGEE. V shed 2 bases and J 5 bases; nucleotides not matched to a gene: 4. The CDR3 covers 14 residues. CDR3 residues: CASSVTGTGETQYF. CDR3 in DNA: TGTGCCAGCAGCGTCACCGGGACAGGGGAGACCCAGTACTTC.

The rearrangement uses TRBV7-2 and TRBJ1-1; D not certain. Trimming took off 1 base at V and 5 bases at J, with 8 bases between the two ends. This CDR3 has 13 residues. In germline, CDR1 is SGHTA, CDR2 FQGNSA. The CDR3: CASSLVGSTEAFF. The DNA of the CDR3 is TGTGCCAGCAGCTTAGTTGGGAGTACTGAAGCTTTCTTT.

This clone appeared once. The chain combines TRBV7-2 with TRBJ1-5, with no clear D. Germline CDR1 reads SGHTA; CDR2 reads FQGNSA. This CDR3 has 14 residues. Trimming took off 3 bases at V and 4 bases at J, with 10 bases between the two ends. The CDR3 DNA sequence: TGTGCCAGCAGCTTGGGCCCTTCTAATCAGCCCCAGCATTTT. The encoded protein is CASSLGPSNQPQHF.

V is TRBV5-1 and J is TRBJ1-1, with 7 bases that match TRBD1. J lost 5 bases, V lost 0 bases, and 4 bases had no gene match. The CDR3 is 14 amino acids. The germline V gene has CDR1 SGHRS and CDR2 YFSETQ. The CDR3 coding sequence is TGCGCCAGCAGCTTGGAAAGGGGGCGGACTGAAGCTTTCTTT. Protein product: CASSLERGRTEAFF.

The gene calls are TRBV14 and TRBJ2-5; 7 positions agree with TRBD2. V trimming: 4 bases; J trimming: 1 base; junction bases outside the gene matches: 9. The germline V gene has CDR1 SGHDN and CDR2 FVKESK. The CDR3 totals 16 residues. Here the CDR3 reads CASSRGWRGTQETQYF. The DNA of the CDR3 is TGTGCCAGCAGCCGAGGGTGGCGGGGGACCCAAGAGACCCAGTACTTC.

The chain combines TRBV11-3 with TRBJ2-1; 8 nucleotides align to TRBD2. This CDR3 has 15 amino acids. Looked up from germline, CDR1 is SGHNT and CDR2 is YENEEA. After removal of 4 bases from V and 4 bases from J, the junction contained 6 bases not matched to a gene. CDR3 coding DNA: TGTGCCAGCAGCTCCGCTAGCGGGCCTTACAATGAGCAGTTCTTC. Translating gives CASSSASGPYNEQFF. The whole variable domain, remainder taken from reference TRBV11-3 and TRBJ2-1, is EAGVVQSPRYKIIEKKQPVAFWCNPISGHNTLYWYLQNLGQGPELLIRYENEEAVDDSQLPKDRFSAERLKGVDSTLKIQPAELGDSAVYLCASSSASGPYNEQFFGPGTRLTVL.

The CDR3 nucleotides read TGTGCCAGCAGCCTTGGGACAGCGAACACTGAAGCTTTCTTT. The encoded protein is CASSLGTANTEAFF. The V call is TRBV7-8, the J call TRBJ1-1; the match to TRBD1 covers 7 bases. The CDR3 runs 14 residues. Germline CDR1 SGHVS, CDR2 FQNEAQ. The J segment lost 1 base and the V segment lost 5 bases, leaving 4 bases of the junction unmatched. The full variable domain, completed using reference TRBV7-8 and TRBJ1-1, is GAGVSQSPRYKVAKRGQDVALRCDPISGHVSLFWYQQALGQGPEFLTYFQNEAQLDKSGLPSDRFFAERPEGSVSTLKIQRTQQEDSAVYLCASSLGTANTEAFFGQGTRLTVV.

The rearrangement links TRBV5-1 to TRBJ2-7, with 7 nucleotides matching TRBD2. This CDR3 contains 14 residues. Per the germline V gene, CDR1 is SGHRS and CDR2 is YFSETQ. With V trimmed by 4 bases and J by 7 bases, 11 bases remained unmatched. CDR3 region: CASSEDGGSWEQYF. The CDR3 nucleotides read TGCGCCAGCAGCGAGGACGGCGGGAGTTGGGAGCAGTACTTC.

The gene calls are TRBV29-1 and TRBJ1-1, with D hard to call. The V end lost 7 bases, the J end lost 1 base, and 19 bases lay between the germline ends. CDR1 is SQVTM and CDR2 is ANQGSEA in the germline V gene. This CDR3 is 15 amino acids long. Written as DNA, the CDR3 is TGCAGCGATCCCCTCCCTGGAGACTGGAACACTGAAGCTTTCTTT. Translating it yields CSDPLPGDWNTEAFF.

The genes are TRBV11-2 and TRBJ1-1; no clear D gene. V lost 4 bases and J 6 bases, leaving 12 bases between the germline ends. This CDR3 is 13 amino acids long. In germline, CDR1 is SGHAT, CDR2 FQNNGV. Here the CDR3 DNA reads TGTGCCAGCAGCTCCTGGTCAGGATCTGAAGCTTTCTTT. Translated: CASSSWSGSEAFF.